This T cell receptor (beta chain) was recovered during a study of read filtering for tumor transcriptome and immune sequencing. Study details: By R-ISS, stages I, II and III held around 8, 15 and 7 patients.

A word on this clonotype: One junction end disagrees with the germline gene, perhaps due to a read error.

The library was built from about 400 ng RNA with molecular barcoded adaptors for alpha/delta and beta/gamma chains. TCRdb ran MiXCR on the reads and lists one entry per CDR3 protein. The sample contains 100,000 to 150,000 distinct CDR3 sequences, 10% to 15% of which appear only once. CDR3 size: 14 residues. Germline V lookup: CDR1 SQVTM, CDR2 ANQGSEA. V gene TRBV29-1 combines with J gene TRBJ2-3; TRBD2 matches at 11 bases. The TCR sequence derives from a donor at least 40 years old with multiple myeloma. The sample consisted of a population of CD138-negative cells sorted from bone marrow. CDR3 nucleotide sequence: TGCAGCGTGGAAGTAGCGGGAGGGCCGGATACGCAGTATTTT. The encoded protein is CSVEVAGGPDTQYF.